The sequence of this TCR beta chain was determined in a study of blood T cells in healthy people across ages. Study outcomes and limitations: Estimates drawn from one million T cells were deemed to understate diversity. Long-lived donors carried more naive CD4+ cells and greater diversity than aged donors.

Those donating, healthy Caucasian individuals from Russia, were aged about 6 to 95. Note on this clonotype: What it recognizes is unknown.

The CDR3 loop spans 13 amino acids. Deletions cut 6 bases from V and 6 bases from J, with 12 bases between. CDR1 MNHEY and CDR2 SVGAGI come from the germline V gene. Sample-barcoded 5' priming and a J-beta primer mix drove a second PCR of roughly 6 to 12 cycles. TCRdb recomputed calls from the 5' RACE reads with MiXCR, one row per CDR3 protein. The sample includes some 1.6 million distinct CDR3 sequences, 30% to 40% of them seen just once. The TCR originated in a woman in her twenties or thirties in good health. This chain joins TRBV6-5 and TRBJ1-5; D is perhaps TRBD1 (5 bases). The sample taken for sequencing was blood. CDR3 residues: CASRGVGCQPQHF. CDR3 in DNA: TGTGCCAGCAGGGGGGTGGGATGTCAGCCCCAGCATTTT.